The 23 T cell receptor beta chains in this list originate from one sample, sequenced in a study of T cells in Graves' hyperthyroidism and ophthalmopathy. Authors of the study amplified TCR beta CDR3 regions from RNA transcripts. The primer set for the first-round RT-PCR of the TCR CDR3 was HTBI. TCRdb re-analysed the multiplex PCR reads in MiXCR, keeping a single row per CDR3 protein. The sample includes nearly 750,000 distinct CDR3 sequences, over 35% of them seen just once. The sequenced sample was blood. These receptors were collected from a woman aged 35 to 49 with Graves' hyperthyroidism.

This clonotype came up many times. The V call is TRBV20-1, the J call TRBJ1-1; 11 bases fit TRBD1. Trimming at V came to 6 bases and at J to 6 bases, leaving 3 bases not matched to a gene. CDR3 length: 12 amino acids. From germline, CDR1 is DFQATT and CDR2 SNEGSKA (reference sequence). CDR3 region: CSAQGQGAEAFF. Here the CDR3 DNA reads TGCAGTGCACAGGGACAGGGGGCTGAAGCTTTCTTT.

The chain employs TRBV10-3 and TRBJ2-7; 10 bases match TRBD1. J was trimmed by 7 bases and V by 10 bases; bases with no gene match: 13. The CDR3 sequence is 14 residues long. Germline assignment: CDR1 ENHRY and CDR2 SYGVKD. DNA of the CDR3: TGTGCCAGCGGCCAGACAGGGGGCGCGGGGGAGCAGTACTTC. Translating it yields CASGQTGGAGEQYF.

In the case of this clonotype: Mismatch with germline at one junction end may stem from a read error. The J gene is TRBJ2-7, the V gene TRBV5-1, with TRBD1 as a possible D gene (6 bases). Germline V gene sequence: CDR1 SGHRS, CDR2 YFSETQ. The CDR3 has 15 amino acids. CDR3 DNA sequence: TGTGCCAGCAGCTTGTTGGGGGCCGGGTACTACGAGCAGTACTTC. Translation: CASSLLGAGYYEQYF. Full variable domain (outside the CDR3, taken from reference TRBV5-1 and TRBJ2-7): KAGVTQTPRYLIKTRGQQVTLSCSPISGHRSVSWYQQTPGQGLQFLFEYFSETQRNKGNFPGRFSGRQFSNSRSEMNVSTLELGDSALYLCASSLLGAGYYEQYFGPGTRLTVT.

V and J are TRBV7-8 and TRBJ2-2; D is possibly TRBD1 (8 bases). There are 15 residues in the CDR3. V was trimmed by 3 bases and J by 6 bases, leaving 14 bases between them. CDR1 is SGHVS, CDR2 FQNEAQ, per germline. CDR3 in amino acids: CASSFTGGGPGELFF. The CDR3 DNA reads as TGTGCCAGCAGCTTCACAGGGGGAGGGCCCGGGGAGCTGTTTTTT.

This clonotype was seen only once. The chain recombines TRBV19 with TRBJ2-7; tentatively, D is TRBD1 (5 bases). The J call may be incorrect, as the DNA end agrees better with TRBJ2-1. The germline gives CDR1 LNHDA, CDR2 SQIVND (reference sequence). This CDR3 is 13 amino acids long. This CDR3 is CASSMGQVGEQFF. CDR3 in DNA: TGTGCCAGTAGTATGGGGCAAGTGGGGGAGCAGTTCTTC.

This clonotype was seen only a few times. The genes are TRBV6-2 or TRBV6-3 and TRBJ1-5; 7 nucleotides agree with TRBD1. This CDR3 is 15 amino acids long. The J segment lost 1 base and the V segment lost 6 bases, leaving 6 bases of the junction unmatched. Looked up from germline, CDR1 is MNHEY and CDR2 is SVGEGT. CDR3: CASSRDSGSNQPQHF. The CDR3 bases are TGTGCCAGCAGCCGGGACAGTGGCAGCAATCAGCCCCAGCATTTT.

This clonotype was observed a handful of times. A clone one base away is much larger, so this may be a read error. The chain joins TRBV6-1 to TRBJ2-7, with TRBD2 matching 12 bases. Germline values: CDR1 MNHNS, CDR2 SASEGT. V lost 6 bases and J lost 5; bases outside the gene matches: 5. This CDR3 has 14 residues. The CDR3 here is CASSPSGRAHEQYF. In DNA, the CDR3 is TGTGCCAGCAGCCCTAGCGGGAGGGCCCACGAGCAGTACTTC.

This chain uses TRBV2 with TRBJ1-5; 12 bases are a match to TRBD1. V shed 4 bases, J shed 5 bases, and the junction held 3 bases outside the gene matches. This CDR3 contains 15 residues. The germline CDR1 and CDR2 sequences are SNHLY and FYNNEI. The CDR3 DNA sequence: TGTGCCAGCAGTGGGGGACAGGGGGCAGATCAGCCCCAGCATTTT. Translating it yields CASSGGQGADQPQHF.

This clonotype came up a few times. The chain links TRBV10-2 to TRBJ2-2, with 8 nucleotides matching TRBD2. V shed 6 bases, J shed 3 bases, and the junction held 9 bases outside the gene matches. This CDR3 region has 16 residues. Germline V gene lookup returns CDR1 WSHSY and CDR2 SAAADI. The CDR3: CASSEPGGWDTGELFF. DNA of the CDR3: TGCGCCAGCAGCGAACCGGGAGGGTGGGACACCGGGGAGCTGTTTTTT.

This clonotype showed up many times. This chain uses TRBV7-9 with TRBJ1-6; a weak D match, TRBD1 (5 bases). Germline V gene lookup returns CDR1 SEHNR and CDR2 FQNEAQ (reference sequence). The CDR3 totals 14 residues. Trimming cost V 7 bases and J 4 bases, with 11 bases left between them. As DNA, the CDR3 is TGTGCCAGCACTAAAGGGGATTATAATTCACCCCTCCACTTT. Translating it yields CASTKGDYNSPLHF.

The genes are TRBV3-1 and TRBJ1-2; possibly TRBD1 for D (5 bases). Germline values: CDR1 LGHDT, CDR2 YNNKEL (reference sequence). CDR3 size: 13 residues. The V end was cut by 4 bases, the J end by 4 bases, with 10 bases between. The CDR3, as DNA: TGTGCCAGCAGCCCGACAGCACTCTATGGCTACACCTTC. Its protein is CASSPTALYGYTF.

The chain carries TRBV29-1 and TRBJ1-1; the D is unclear. The CDR3 length is 11 residues. The germline gives CDR1 SQVTM, CDR2 ANQGSEA. CDR3 sequence (DNA): TGCAGTGTAAGGATGAACACTGAAGCTTTCTTT. This gives the protein CSVRMNTEAFF. Full variable domain (remainder filled in from reference TRBV29-1 and TRBJ1-1): SAVISQKPSRDICQRGTSLTIQCQVDSQVTMMFWYRQQPGQSLTLIATANQGSEATYESGFVIDKFPISRPNLTFSTLTVSNMSPEDSSIYLCSVRMNTEAFFGQGTRLTVV.

The genes are TRBV4-3 and TRBJ1-6; 7 bases align to TRBD1. V was pared by 0 bases and J by 7 bases, with 6 bases of the junction left unmatched. This CDR3 contains 16 residues. The germline CDR1 and CDR2 sequences are LGHNA and YSLEER. The CDR3 region is CASSQEGTGVNSPLHF. CDR3 bases: TGCGCCAGCAGCCAAGAGGGAACAGGGGTGAATTCACCCCTCCACTTT.

J is TRBJ2-7 and V is TRBV11-2; possible D gene TRBD1, 6 bases. Trimming stripped 5 bases from V and 0 bases from J, with 23 bases between. The germline V gene has CDR1 SGHAT and CDR2 FQNNGV. The CDR3 is 18 residues long. CDR3: CASSQEGPGTSRSYEQYF. CDR3 DNA sequence: TGTGCCAGCAGCCAAGAAGGTCCCGGGACATCTCGCTCCTACGAGCAGTACTTC.

The chain recombines TRBV19 with TRBJ1-5; D gene unclear. The length of the CDR3 is 15 residues. Germline CDR1 and CDR2: LNHDA and SQIVND (reference sequence). As DNA, the CDR3 is TGTGCTAGCGGAGACTACGATTGGAGGAATCAGCCCCAGCATTTT. This translates into CASGDYDWRNQPQHF.

The J gene is TRBJ2-2, the V gene TRBV14; TRBD2 agrees at 8 bases. The CDR3 length is 17 residues. CDR1 and CDR2 from the germline V gene are SGHDN and FVKESK. Trimming at V came to 1 base and at J to 1 base, leaving 5 bases not matched to a gene. CDR3 amino acids: CASSQGILAVNTGELFF. DNA of the CDR3: TGTGCCAGCAGCCAAGGTATACTAGCGGTGAACACCGGGGAGCTGTTTTTT. Full variable domain (outside the CDR3, taken from reference TRBV14 and TRBJ2-2): EAGVTQFPSHSVIEKGQTVTLRCDPISGHDNLYWYRRVMGKEIKFLLHFVKESKQDESGMPNNRFLAERTGGTYSTLKVQPAELEDSGVYFCASSQGILAVNTGELFFGEGSRLTVL.

This clonotype was seen a handful of times. V gene TRBV6-2 or TRBV6-3 combines with J gene TRBJ1-5; no clear D. CDR1 is MNHEY, CDR2 SVGEGT, per germline. Deletions cut 4 bases from V and 2 bases from J, with 9 bases between. The CDR3 runs 14 residues. The CDR3, as DNA: TGTGCCAGCAGTTCGGGAGTTGGCAATCAGCCCCAGCATTTT. Its protein product is CASSSGVGNQPQHF.

V and J are TRBV7-6 and TRBJ2-2; no clear D. Per germline, CDR1 SGHVS and CDR2 FNYEAQ. The CDR3 extends over 12 amino acids. V lost 7 bases and J 6 bases, leaving 9 bases between the germline ends. The CDR3 loop reads CASTRTPGELFF. CDR3 bases: TGTGCCAGCACCAGAACCCCCGGGGAGCTGTTTTTT.

In its sample, this clonotype was seen a few times. Sequence at one end of the junction differs from germline and may be a read error. The CDR3 region is CASSQDSSGAGTVYGYTF. DNA for the CDR3: TGCGCCAGCAGCCAAGATTCGTCCGGGGCAGGGACTGTCTATGGCTACACCTTC. The chain uses TRBV11-3 and TRBJ1-2, with D possibly TRBD1 on 5 matching bases. The germline gives CDR1 SGHNT, CDR2 YENEEA. This CDR3 is 18 amino acids long.

This clonotype was picked up many times. V is TRBV10-3 and J is TRBJ1-2; the D gene is possibly TRBD1 (5 bases). CDR3 size: 12 residues. V lost 6 bases and J lost 4, with 9 bases in between. Germline V gives CDR1 ENHRY, CDR2 SYGVKD. The CDR3 DNA reads as TGTGCCATCAGGGGGGATGGCTATGGCTACACCTTC. This encodes CAIRGDGYGYTF.

This clonotype was observed a few times. The chain employs TRBV2 and TRBJ1-4; the D is unclear. This CDR3 comprises 14 residues. V dropped 6 bases and J dropped 5 bases, with 13 bases sitting between them. Germline V CDR1 and CDR2: SNHLY, FYNNEI. CDR3 loop: CASRSGLPNEKLFF. In DNA, the CDR3 is TGTGCCAGCAGGAGCGGCCTTCCCAATGAAAAACTGTTTTTT.

This clonotype has only a few counts. This sequence joins TRBV6-5 and TRBJ1-3; the D gene is possibly TRBD1 (6 bases). CDR1 is MNHEY, CDR2 SVGAGI, per germline. There are 16 residues in the CDR3. V was pared by 0 bases and J by 4 bases, with 13 bases between. This CDR3 is CASSYSDSRFGNTIYF. The CDR3 DNA reads TGTGCCAGCAGTTACTCGGACAGCCGTTTCGGAAACACCATATATTTT.

This clonotype was found a few times. This chain connects TRBV7-4 to TRBJ2-3, with D hard to call. The length of the CDR3 is 16 residues. Looked up from germline, CDR1 is SGHVT and CDR2 is SQSDAQ. V lost 3 bases, J lost 4 bases, and 17 bases lay in between. The CDR3 bases are TGTGCCAGCAGCTTTCGGCAACGGTTCCCCCCAGATACGCAGTATTTT. As protein: CASSFRQRFPPDTQYF.